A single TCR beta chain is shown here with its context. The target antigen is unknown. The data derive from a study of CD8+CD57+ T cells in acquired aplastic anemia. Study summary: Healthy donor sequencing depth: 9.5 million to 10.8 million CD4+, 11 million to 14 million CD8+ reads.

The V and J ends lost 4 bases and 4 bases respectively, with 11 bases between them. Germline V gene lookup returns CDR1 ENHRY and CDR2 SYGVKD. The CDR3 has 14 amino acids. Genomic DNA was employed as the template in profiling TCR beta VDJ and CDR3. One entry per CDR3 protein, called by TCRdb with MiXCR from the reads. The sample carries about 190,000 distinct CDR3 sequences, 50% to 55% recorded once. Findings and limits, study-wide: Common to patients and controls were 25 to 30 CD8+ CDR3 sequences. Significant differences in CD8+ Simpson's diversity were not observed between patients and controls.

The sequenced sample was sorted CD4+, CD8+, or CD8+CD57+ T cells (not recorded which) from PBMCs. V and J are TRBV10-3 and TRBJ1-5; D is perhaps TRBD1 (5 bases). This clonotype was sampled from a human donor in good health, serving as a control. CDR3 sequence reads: CAISGGTPNQPQHF. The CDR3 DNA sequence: TGTGCCATCAGTGGCGGGACTCCGAATCAGCCCCAGCATTTT.